These T cell receptor beta chains were read from a single sample in a study of T cells after yellow fever vaccination. TCRdb reprocessed the 5' RACE reads via MiXCR and lists one record per CDR3 protein. Of 68,000 or so distinct CDR3 sequences listed, about 7% are singletons. The sequencing used CD8+ T cells sorted from PBMCs, collected 15 days after the yellow fever booster vaccination. All receptors derive from a man aged 25 to 45 who received the YFV17D yellow fever vaccine. The CDR3 runs from the conserved cysteine through the conserved F or W. D genes are given only for firm matches. Clone sizes are given selectively: once, few, many, or a class where the clone is expanded.

J gene | V gene | clone size | D gene | CDR3 DNA | CDR3 protein
TRBJ2-2 | TRBV12-3/TRBV12-4 | many | - | TGTGCCTGGGGGGTCGGGACCGGGGAGCTGTTTTTT | CAWGVGTGELFF
TRBJ2-1 | TRBV6-4 | many | - | TGTGCCAGCAGTGACACTGGACTCGAGCAGTTCTTC | CASSDTGLEQFF
TRBJ2-7 | TRBV7-2 | many | - | TGTGCCAGCAGCTTGCACCCAACCATCGAGCAGTACTTC | CASSLHPTIEQYF
TRBJ2-7 | TRBV27 | many | - | TGTGCCAGCAGTTTCGGGGGCACGGGCGAGCAGTACTTC | CASSFGGTGEQYF
TRBJ2-3 | TRBV11-2 | many | - | TGTGCCAGCAGCTATTTCCGGGACAGCACAGATACGCAGTATTTT | CASSYFRDSTDTQYF
TRBJ2-3 | TRBV5-1 | many | - | TGCGCCAGCAGCTTTGCTTCTAGGTGGGAGGTTGAAGATACGCAGTATTTT | CASSFASRWEVEDTQYF
TRBJ2-1 | TRBV19 | many | TRBD2 | TGTGCCAGTAGTATAACTAGCGGGAGCTCCTACAATGAGCAGTTCTTC | CASSITSGSSYNEQFF
TRBJ2-4 | TRBV20-1 | many | TRBD2 | TGCAGTGCTAGTATGACTAGCGGGAATGGGTTCATTCAGTACTTC | CSASMTSGNGFIQYF
TRBJ2-1 | TRBV9 | many | TRBD2 | TGTGCCAGCAGCGCCGGACTAGCGGGACGAAATGAGCAGTTCTTC | CASSAGLAGRNEQFF
TRBJ2-1 | TRBV20-1 | many | TRBD1 | TGCAGTGTTGAGCCCCGGGACAGGGTCTACAATGAGCAGTTCTTC | CSVEPRDRVYNEQFF
TRBJ2-7 | TRBV19 | - | - | TGTGCCAGTAGTATTGTCCGAACCTACGAGCAGTACTTC | CASSIVRTYEQYF
TRBJ2-2 | TRBV7-9 | many | - | TGTGCCAGCAAAAGCGGGAACACCGGGGAGCTGTTTTTT | CASKSGNTGELFF
TRBJ2-2 | TRBV12-1 | many | - | TGTGCCAGCAGCCACATTCTAGGAGGAATGCGACACACCGGGGAGCTGTTTTTT | CASSHILGGMRHTGELFF
TRBJ2-1 | TRBV12-3/TRBV12-4 | many | TRBD2 | TGTGCCAGCAGTTTATTAGCGGGTTATTCACTATCCAACAATGAGCAGTTCTTC | CASSLLAGYSLSNNEQFF
TRBJ2-5 | TRBV6-5 | many | TRBD2 | TGTGCCAGCAGTTACGGATCCGGGACTAGCGGAGAGACCCAGTACTTC | CASSYGSGTSGETQYF
TRBJ1-2 | TRBV29-1 | many | - | TGCAGCGTTGATCCGGGGGCGCTTGGCTACACCTTC | CSVDPGALGYTF
TRBJ2-1 | TRBV7-9 | many | - | TGTGCCAGCAGCTTAGGCTCGGAACCCCTCTATGAGCAGTTCTTC | CASSLGSEPLYEQFF
TRBJ2-3 | TRBV28 | many | TRBD2 | TGTGCCAGTTTCTCCCTAGCGGGAAGCACAGATACGCAGTATTTT | CASFSLAGSTDTQYF
TRBJ2-1 | TRBV24-1 | many | - | TGTGCCACCAGTGATTTGCTGGAGCAGTTCTTC | CATSDLLEQFF
TRBJ2-2 | TRBV5-6 | many | - | TGTGCCAGCAGCTTGCTAACCGGGGAGCTGTTTTTT | CASSLLTGELFF
TRBJ2-3 | TRBV5-1 | many | - | TGCGCCAGCAGCTTGGGAGGAGCCGCAGATACGCAGTATTTT | CASSLGGAADTQYF
TRBJ2-1 | TRBV11-2 | many | - | TGTGCCAGCAGCTTAGAGGCAGGGGAACGCAATGAGCAGTTCTTC | CASSLEAGERNEQFF
TRBJ2-1 | TRBV4-1 | many | TRBD1 | TGCGCCAGCAGCTTCACCCCGGGTGGGACAGGGGGCGATGAGCAGTTCTTC | CASSFTPGGTGGDEQFF
TRBJ2-3 | TRBV6-2/TRBV6-3 | many | - | TGTGCCAGCAGTTCAGTACAGGGCGTGTATACGCAGTATTTT | CASSSVQGVYTQYF
TRBJ1-2 | TRBV12-5 | many | - | TGTGCTAGTGGTTTGTGGGGGGCCAGAGGCTACACCTTC | CASGLWGARGYTF
TRBJ2-3 | TRBV27 | many | - | TGTGCCAGCACTCAGAGATCTAGCACAGATACGCAGTATTTT | CASTQRSSTDTQYF
TRBJ2-5 | TRBV29-1 | many | TRBD1 | TGCAGCGTTTCAGGACAGGGTGAGACCCAGTACTTC | CSVSGQGETQYF
TRBJ1-1 | TRBV20-1 | few | - | TGCAGTGCTAGTTGGGAGGGCATGAACACTGAAGCTTTCTTT | CSASWEGMNTEAFF
TRBJ1-5 | TRBV7-2 | many | TRBD1 | TGTGCCAGCAGCCGGACAGGGGGCCAGCCCCAGCATTTT | CASSRTGGQPQHF
TRBJ2-3 | TRBV18 | many | - | TGTGCCAGCTCACCAGTTGGTCCACCCCGGGAAGATACGCAGTATTTT | CASSPVGPPREDTQYF
TRBJ2-3 | TRBV5-1 | many | - | TGCGCCAGCAGCCCGGAGGTTTCGGCTCAGGGAGATACGCAGTATTTT | CASSPEVSAQGDTQYF
TRBJ2-7 | TRBV12-3/TRBV12-4 | many | - | TGTGCCAGCTGGGGAGCGCCCTCCTACGAGCAGTACTTC | CASWGAPSYEQYF
TRBJ2-7 | TRBV7-2 | many | TRBD2 | TGTGCCAGCAGCTTATCTAGCGGGATTTACGAGCAGTACTTC | CASSLSSGIYEQYF
TRBJ2-7 | TRBV15 | many | TRBD2 | TGTGCCACCAGCAGCGTCGGGAGGTCCTCCTACGAGCAGTACTTC | CATSSVGRSSYEQYF
TRBJ2-5 | TRBV18 | many | - | TGTGCCAGCTCACCAACAAGGGCGGAGACCCAGTACTTC | CASSPTRAETQYF
TRBJ1-2 | TRBV27 | many | - | TGTGCCAGCAGTTTATTAGGCCAGACAGGTGGCTACACCTTC | CASSLLGQTGGYTF
TRBJ1-1 | TRBV5-1 | many | - | TGCGCCAGCCAGGACGGCTGGGGCAACACTGAAGCTTTCTTT | CASQDGWGNTEAFF
TRBJ2-7 | TRBV20-1 | many | - | TGCAGTGCTAGAGATACCACCTCCGCGTACGAGCAGTACTTC | CSARDTTSAYEQYF
TRBJ2-7 | TRBV5-5 | many | TRBD1 | TGTGCCAGCAGCTATCGGACAGGGTACTACGAGCAGTACTTC | CASSYRTGYYEQYF
TRBJ2-3 | TRBV24-1 | - | TRBD1 | TGTGCCACCAGTGATTGGGCCGGGACAGGGGGCGGAGATACGCAGTATTTT | CATSDWAGTGGGDTQYF
TRBJ2-7 | TRBV28 | few | - | TGTGCCAGCGCCCCGGCCCTGGGCGGCCTGGGCGAGCAGTACTTC | CASAPALGGLGEQYF
TRBJ2-2 | TRBV23-1 | many | - | TGCGCCAGCATATTCTTCACAGGGCACACCGGGGAGCTGTTTTTT | CASIFFTGHTGELFF
TRBJ2-5 | TRBV7-8 | many | - | TGTGCCAGCAGCTTAGCGGGGCTAGAATCTAACCAAGAGACCCAGTACTTC | CASSLAGLESNQETQYF
TRBJ2-7 | TRBV7-2 | - | - | TGTGCCAGCAGCTTGGGTCCAGACTCCTACGAGCAGTACTTC | CASSLGPDSYEQYF
TRBJ2-2 | TRBV30 | few | - | TGTGCCTATTGGGTCCTTACGAACACCGGGGAGCTGTTTTTT | CAYWVLTNTGELFF
TRBJ2-1 | TRBV24-1 | many | - | TGTGCCACCAGCTCTGGGAATGAGCAGTTCTTC | CATSSGNEQFF
TRBJ1-5 | TRBV6-6 | many | - | TGTGCCAGCATACAGTATAGCAATCAGCCCCAGCATTTT | CASIQYSNQPQHF